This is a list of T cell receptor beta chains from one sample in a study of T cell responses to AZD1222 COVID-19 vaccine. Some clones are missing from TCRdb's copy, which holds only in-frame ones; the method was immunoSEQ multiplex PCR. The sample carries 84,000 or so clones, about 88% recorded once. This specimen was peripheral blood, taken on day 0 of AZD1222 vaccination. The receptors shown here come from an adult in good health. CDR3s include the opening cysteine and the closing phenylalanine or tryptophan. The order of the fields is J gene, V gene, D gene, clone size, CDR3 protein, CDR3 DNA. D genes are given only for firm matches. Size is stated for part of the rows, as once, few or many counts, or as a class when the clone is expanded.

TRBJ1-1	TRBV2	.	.	CASSVPGDGTEAFF	TGTGCCAGCAGTGTCCCGGGGGATGGGACTGAAGCTTTCTTT
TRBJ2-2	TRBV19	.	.	CASRTDNTGELFF	TGTGCCAGTAGGACAGATAACACCGGGGAGCTGTTTTTT
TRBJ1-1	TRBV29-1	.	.	CSASNTEAFF	TGCAGCGCGTCCAACACTGAAGCTTTCTTT
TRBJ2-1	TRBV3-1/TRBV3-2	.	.	CASSPPIGYNEQFF	TGTGCCAGCAGCCCCCCCATAGGGTACAATGAGCAGTTCTTC
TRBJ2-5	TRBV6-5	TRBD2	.	CASSYQGGRAKETQYF	TGTGCCAGCAGTTACCAAGGAGGGAGGGCCAAAGAGACCCAGTACTTC
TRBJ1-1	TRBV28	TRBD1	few	CASRPPGQGAPEAFF	TGTGCCAGCAGACCTCCGGGACAGGGGGCCCCTGAAGCTTTCTTT
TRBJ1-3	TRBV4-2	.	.	CASSQEGNTIYF	TGTGCCAGCAGCCAAGAAGGAAACACCATATATTTT
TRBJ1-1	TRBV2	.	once	CASSEAQEAGITEAFF	TGTGCCAGCAGTGAAGCGCAGGAAGCGGGTATCACTGAAGCTTTCTTT
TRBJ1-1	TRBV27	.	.	CASSLTGGHTEAFF	TGTGCCAGCAGTTTGACCGGGGGCCACACTGAAGCTTTCTTT
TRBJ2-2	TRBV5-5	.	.	CASSFLAEVGLDTGELFF	TGTGCCAGCAGCTTTTTGGCCGAGGTCGGGTTAGACACCGGGGAGCTGTTTTTT
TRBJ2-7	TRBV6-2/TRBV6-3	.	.	CASSYNPRYEQYF	TGTGCCAGCAGTTACAACCCCCGCTACGAGCAGTACTTC
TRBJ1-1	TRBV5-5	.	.	CASSFYSDGTNTEAFF	TGTGCCAGCAGCTTCTATTCGGACGGAACGAACACTGAAGCTTTCTTT
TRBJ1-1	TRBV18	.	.	CASSPGLEAFF	TGTGCCAGCTCACCGGGCCTTGAAGCTTTCTTT
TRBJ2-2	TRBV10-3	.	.	CAISWDDNTGELFF	TGTGCCATCAGCTGGGACGACAACACCGGGGAGCTGTTTTTT
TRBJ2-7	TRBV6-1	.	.	CASSAARGLGFYEQYF	TGTGCCAGCAGTGCGGCTCGGGGCCTCGGCTTCTACGAGCAGTACTTC
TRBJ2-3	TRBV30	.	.	CRGRGIPGGTQYF	TGCCGGGGGCGGGGCATCCCGGGGGGTACGCAGTATTTT
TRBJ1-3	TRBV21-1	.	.	CASSKEDRYSGNTIYF	TGTGCCAGCAGCAAAGAGGACAGATACTCTGGAAACACCATATATTTT
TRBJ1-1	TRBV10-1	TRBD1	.	CASSPNRGPDTEAFF	TGCGCCAGCAGTCCAAACAGGGGGCCGGACACTGAAGCTTTCTTT
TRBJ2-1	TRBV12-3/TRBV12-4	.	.	CASRYGGEQFF	TGTGCCAGCAGGTACGGGGGTGAGCAGTTCTTC
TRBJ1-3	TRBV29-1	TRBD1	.	CSVRVTGDPGNTIYF	TGCAGCGTTCGAGTAACAGGGGACCCTGGAAACACCATATATTTT
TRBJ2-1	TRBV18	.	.	CASSPGREQFF	TGTGCCAGCTCACCCGGGCGGGAGCAGTTCTTC
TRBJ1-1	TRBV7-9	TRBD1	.	CASNQQGKNTEAFF	TGTGCCAGCAACCAACAGGGGAAGAACACTGAAGCTTTCTTT
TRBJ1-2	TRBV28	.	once	CASSLASYYGYTF	TGTGCCAGCAGTTTGGCCAGCTACTATGGCTACACCTTC
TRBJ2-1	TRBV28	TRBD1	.	CASSSQGAHNYEQFF	TGTGCCAGCAGCTCTCAGGGGGCGCATAACTATGAGCAGTTCTTC
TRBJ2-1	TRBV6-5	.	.	CASSPLTSWGPEQFF	TGTGCCAGCAGTCCCCTGACTAGTTGGGGCCCTGAGCAGTTCTTC
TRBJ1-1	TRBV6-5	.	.	CATQTGNTEAFF	TGTGCCACCCAAACAGGGAACACTGAAGCTTTCTTT
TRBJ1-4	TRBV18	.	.	CASSGGNDEKLFF	TGTGCCAGCTCAGGAGGGAATGACGAAAAACTGTTTTTT
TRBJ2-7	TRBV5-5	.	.	CASSFDSFSYEQYF	TGTGCCAGCAGCTTTGACAGCTTCTCCTACGAGCAGTACTTC